This TCR beta chain comes out of a study of CD8 T cells in ankylosing spondylitis. Each CDR3 protein gets one entry after TCRdb re-called the 5' RACE reads with MiXCR. The table has 200,000 or so distinct CDR3 sequences, 13% seen once. The length of the CDR3 is 15 residues. V was clipped by 6 bases and J by 5 bases; unmatched bases: 9. The germline V gene encodes CDR1 SGHTA and CDR2 FQGNSA. This clonotype was seen only a few times. V gene TRBV7-2 combines with J gene TRBJ1-2; 10 nucleotides match TRBD1. The source is a female donor with ankylosing spondylitis or in good health (not recorded which). The specimen was blood, either unsorted or a sorted T cell fraction (not recorded which). CDR3 coding DNA: TGTGCCAGCAGGCCTGGGGACAGGGGAGGGTATGGCTACACCTTC. Translation: CASRPGDRGGYGYTF.